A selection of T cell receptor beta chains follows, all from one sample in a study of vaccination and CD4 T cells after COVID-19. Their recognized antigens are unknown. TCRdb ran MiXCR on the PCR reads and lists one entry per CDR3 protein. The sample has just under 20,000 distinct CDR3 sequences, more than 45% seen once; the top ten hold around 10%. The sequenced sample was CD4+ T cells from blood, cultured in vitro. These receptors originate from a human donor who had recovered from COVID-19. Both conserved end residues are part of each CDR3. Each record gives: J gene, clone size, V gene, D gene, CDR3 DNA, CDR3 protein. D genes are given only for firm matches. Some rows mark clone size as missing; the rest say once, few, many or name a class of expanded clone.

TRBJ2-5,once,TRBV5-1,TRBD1,TGCGCCAGCAGCTTAATGACAGGGGACCAAGAGACCCAGTACTTC,CASSLMTGDQETQYF
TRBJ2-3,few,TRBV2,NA,TGTGCCAGCAGTGAAAATACGCAGTATTTT,CASSENTQYF
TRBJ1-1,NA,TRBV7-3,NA,TGTGCCAGCAGACCGGGGGGGGTAGGGACTGAAGCTTTCTTT,CASRPGGVGTEAFF
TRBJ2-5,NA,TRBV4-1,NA,TGCGCCAGCAGCCAAGATCTCGGGGGCGACAGGATAGAGGAGACCCAGTACTTC,CASSQDLGGDRIEETQYF
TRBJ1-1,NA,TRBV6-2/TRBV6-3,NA,TGTGCCAGCAGTTACGGCGGGGGGCTCATCACTGAAGCTTTCTTT,CASSYGGGLITEAFF
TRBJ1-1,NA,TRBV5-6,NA,TGTGCCAGCAGCTTGGGACAGAGTAGGGATACTGAAGCTTTCTTT,CASSLGQSRDTEAFF
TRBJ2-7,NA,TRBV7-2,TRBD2,TGTGCCAGCAGCTTAGGCTCTAGCGGGGTCAACTACGAGCAGTACTTC,CASSLGSSGVNYEQYF
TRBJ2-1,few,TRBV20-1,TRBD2,TGCAGTGCTAGAGATCCGCGGGCGGGAGCCTACAATGAGCAGTTCTTC,CSARDPRAGAYNEQFF
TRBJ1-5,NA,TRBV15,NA,TGTGCCACCAGCAGCGTGAGTGACAGCGGCGGGCCCCAGCATTTT,CATSSVSDSGGPQHF
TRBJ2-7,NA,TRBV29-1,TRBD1,TGCAGCGTTGCACAGGGGGCCGGCCCCTACGAGCAGTACTTC,CSVAQGAGPYEQYF